These 16 T cell receptor beta chains share one sample of origin, sequenced in a study of blood T cell repertoires in COVID-19. Profiling relied on immunoSEQ multiplex PCR, and the TCRdb table lists in-frame clones only, not all of them. Seen here are approximately 140,000 clones, roughly nine tenths observed once, and the top ten hold about an eighth. Sequencing input: peripheral blood. The receptors derive from a man aged 18-30 years with COVID-19, enrolled during active disease.

This clone was counted once. The V gene is TRBV4-2, the J gene TRBJ1-2; D perhaps matches TRBD1 (5 bases). This CDR3 is 12 amino acids long. V gave up 6 bases and J gave up 6 bases, with 11 bases separating them. CDR1 and CDR2 (germline): LGHNA, YNFKEQ. In DNA, the CDR3 is TGTGCCAGCAGTGGACACCCCGATGGCTACACCTTC. Its translation: CASSGHPDGYTF.

V gene TRBV29-1 combines with J gene TRBJ2-3; TRBD2 aligns across 8 bases. CDR1 SQVTM and CDR2 ANQGSEA come from the germline V gene. The CDR3 covers 14 residues. The J segment lost 4 bases and the V segment lost 3 bases, leaving 6 bases of the junction unmatched. CDR3: CSVESAGGPDTQYF. CDR3 DNA sequence: TGCAGCGTTGAGTCTGCGGGAGGACCAGATACGCAGTATTTT.

This clone came up once. This chain links TRBV19 with TRBJ1-1, with TRBD1 matching over 9 bases. With V trimmed by 6 bases and J by 1 base, 3 bases remained unmatched. Germline assignment: CDR1 LNHDA and CDR2 SQIVND (reference sequence). This CDR3 has 14 residues. The CDR3 loop is CASRYRGPNTEAFF. The CDR3 DNA reads TGTGCCAGTAGATACAGGGGGCCGAACACTGAAGCTTTCTTT.

This clone was seen just once. The chain employs TRBV4-3 and TRBJ2-3; 10 bases fit TRBD2. The V segment lost 5 bases and the J segment 8 bases; nucleotides outside the gene matches: 10. The germline gives CDR1 LGHNA, CDR2 YSLEER. The CDR3 sequence is 15 residues long. The DNA for the CDR3 is TGCGCCAGCAGCTTTACTAGCGGGATGGGGATTACGCAGTATTTT. Translation: CASSFTSGMGITQYF.

The J gene is TRBJ2-7, the V gene TRBV27; weak D call: TRBD2 (6 bases). Germline CDR1 MNHEY, CDR2 SMNVEV (reference sequence). The CDR3 extends over 14 amino acids. V was pared by 3 bases and J by 3 bases, with 12 bases between. The CDR3: CASSFGGVSYEQYF. CDR3 bases: TGTGCCAGCAGTTTTGGAGGGGTGAGCTACGAGCAGTACTTC.

The genes are TRBV6-5 and TRBJ1-3; 9 bases map to TRBD1. This CDR3 contains 15 residues. Germline V gene data show CDR1 as MNHEY and CDR2 as SVGAGI. Unmatched junction bases numbered 3, after V lost 5 bases and J lost 1 base. The CDR3: CASSPQGASGNTIYF. In DNA, the CDR3 is TGTGCCAGCAGTCCACAGGGGGCATCTGGAAACACCATATATTTT.

This clone was recorded a few times. V usage is TRBV28 and J usage is TRBJ2-1; 11 bases are a match to TRBD2. The V gene end was trimmed by 2 bases and the J gene end by 0 bases; junction bases not matched to a gene: 9. The CDR3 sequence is 19 residues long. CDR1 and CDR2 (germline): MDHEN, SYDVKM. In DNA form, the CDR3 reads TGTGCCAGCAGTTTAAGTATGCCCGGACTAGCGGGCTCCTACAATGAGCAGTTCTTC. It encodes CASSLSMPGLAGSYNEQFF. The whole variable domain, filled in from reference TRBV28 and TRBJ2-1, reads DVKVTQSSRYLVKRTGEKVFLECVQDMDHENMFWYRQDPGLGLRLIYFSYDVKMKEKGDIPEGYSVSREKKERFSLILESASTNQTSMYLCASSLSMPGLAGSYNEQFFGPGTRLTVL.

V gene TRBV5-1 combines with J gene TRBJ2-7; 9 bases line up with TRBD1. Germline values: CDR1 SGHRS, CDR2 YFSETQ. CDR3 length equals 14 residues. V trimming: 4 bases; J trimming: 7 bases; junction bases outside the gene matches: 9. CDR3 sequence (DNA): TGCGCCAGCAGCAACCGGGACAGGGTAGGTGAGCAGTACTTC. This translates into CASSNRDRVGEQYF. The full variable domain, rest sourced from reference TRBV5-1 and TRBJ2-7, is KAGVTQTPRYLIKTRGQQVTLSCSPISGHRSVSWYQQTPGQGLQFLFEYFSETQRNKGNFPGRFSGRQFSNSRSEMNVSTLELGDSALYLCASSNRDRVGEQYFGPGTRLTVT.

The chain uses TRBV15 and TRBJ2-2, with D maybe TRBD2 (7 bases). V lost 0 bases, J lost 4 bases, and 12 bases lay in between. CDR3 length: 16 residues. CDR1 and CDR2 from the germline V gene are LNHNV and YYDKDF (reference sequence). CDR3 in amino acids: CATSRDAGAPTGELFF. In DNA form, the CDR3 reads TGTGCCACCAGCAGAGATGCGGGGGCCCCCACCGGGGAGCTGTTTTTT.

The chain recombines TRBV7-2 with TRBJ2-5, with no clear D. Germline assignment: CDR1 SGHTA and CDR2 FQGNSA. CDR3 length: 13 amino acids. V gave up 2 bases and J gave up 8 bases, with 12 bases separating them. CDR3 sequence reads: CASSLNGLRTQYF. The CDR3 region has the DNA TGTGCCAGCAGCTTAAACGGTTTGAGAACCCAGTACTTC.

The V call is TRBV30, the J call TRBJ1-5; 9 bases are shared with TRBD1. CDR3 length: 17 amino acids. Germline V gene sequence: CDR1 GTSNPN, CDR2 SVGIG (reference sequence). V shed 3 bases, J shed 4 bases, and the junction held 13 bases outside the gene matches. CDR3 coding DNA: TGTGCCTGGAGACGCCGGGACAGGGATATAGGTAATCAGCCCCAGCATTTT. This translates into CAWRRRDRDIGNQPQHF.

As for this clone: One end of the junction varies from germline; a read error may be responsible. The V call is TRBV4-3, the J call TRBJ1-4; 7 nucleotides match TRBD1. The CDR3 runs to 14 residues. Germline V gives CDR1 LGHNA, CDR2 YSLEER. The CDR3 sequence is CASSLGQDGEKLLF. CDR3 nucleotide sequence: TGCGCCAGCAGCCTCGGACAGGATGGGGAAAAACTGCTTTTT.

This chain connects TRBV21-1 to TRBJ2-2; no check of the table's D call, TRBD1, against the DNA was made. TRBV21-1 corresponds to a pseudogene. This CDR3 spans 16 amino acids. This CDR3 reads CASSKVGQPNTGELFF. The CDR3 DNA follows: TGTGCCAGCAGCAAAGTGGGACAGCCGAACACCGGGGAGCTGTTTTTT.

V is TRBV6-2 or TRBV6-3 and J is TRBJ2-7; D possibly corresponds to TRBD2 (6 bases). The CDR3 runs 18 residues. Germline loops: CDR1 MNHEY, CDR2 SVGEGT. V was cut by 1 base and J by 0 bases, with 19 bases left in between. CDR3 amino acids: CASSYYRPLDSGSYEQYF. The CDR3 bases are TGTGCCAGCAGTTACTACCGCCCCTTGGATAGCGGCTCCTACGAGCAGTACTTC.

The chain employs TRBV27 and TRBJ2-7, with 8 bases that match TRBD2. The CDR3 runs to 14 residues. The V segment lost 6 bases and the J segment 3 bases; nucleotides outside the gene matches: 7. In germline, CDR1 is MNHEY, CDR2 SMNVEV (reference sequence). CDR3 protein: CASRLAAANYEQYF. The CDR3 nucleotides are TGTGCCAGCAGACTAGCGGCTGCAAACTACGAGCAGTACTTC.

This rearrangement joins TRBV4-1 to TRBJ1-3, with 9 bases lining up with TRBD1. The germline V gene has CDR1 MGHRA and CDR2 YSYEKL. This CDR3 has 17 residues. V was clipped by 5 bases and J by 1 base; unmatched bases: 9. CDR3 amino acids: CASSAEPGQGSGNTIYF. CDR3 in DNA: TGCGCCAGCAGCGCAGAACCGGGACAGGGATCTGGAAACACCATATATTTT.